This paragraph reports one T cell receptor (beta chain). What it recognizes is unknown. These data come from a study of response to subunit inactivated influenza vaccine. Study-wide points: The authors suggested that few new T cells are recruited per seasonal influenza vaccination.

V was clipped by 2 bases and J by 9 bases, with 17 bases between them. The CDR3 length is 15 residues. Germline V gene sequence: CDR1 LGHNA, CDR2 YNFKEQ. Each CDR3 protein is one row after TCRdb ran MiXCR on the RT-PCR reads. Of about 480,000 distinct CDR3 sequences detected, over 10% appear once; the ten largest clones hold around 14%. This specimen was PBMCs from blood, taken 40 to 50 days after vaccination. The clonotype comes from a man aged 45 to 65 who received an inactivated influenza vaccine. The chain employs TRBV4-2 and TRBJ1-5; a possible D gene is TRBD1 (6 bases). The CDR3 sequence: CASSQNRVESRPQHF. CDR3 DNA: TGTGCCAGCAGCCAAAACAGGGTGGAGAGTCGGCCCCAGCATTTT.